These 8 T cell receptor beta chains were sequenced from one sample in a study of T cell responses to AZD1222 COVID-19 vaccine (dated by TCRdb to about 2021). Libraries were built with the immunoSEQ multiplex PCR assay. TCRdb provides this immuneACCESS table in a form limited to in-frame rearrangements. Some clones are lacking; in checked studies, under half of them reflect an unresolved V gene, and why the rest are absent is not known. Recorded for this sample are 95,000 to 150,000 clones; about 88% of them occurred a single time. 4% to 4.5% of the sample comes from the top ten. The meaning of the sample's time point label: baseline before first vaccination. The sequences come from peripheral blood, collected on day 0 of AZD1222 vaccination. The receptor source for this set is an adult in good health.

V and J are TRBV19 and TRBJ1-5, with TRBD1 as a possible D gene (6 bases). The V end lost 0 bases, the J end lost 7 bases, and 13 bases lay between the germline ends. The CDR3 consists of 15 residues. The germline gives CDR1 LNHDA, CDR2 SQIVND (reference sequence). The CDR3: CASSIDLERGQPQHF. CDR3 coding DNA: TGTGCCAGTAGTATAGATCTTGAGAGGGGGCAGCCCCAGCATTTT.

V is TRBV6-5 and J is TRBJ2-3; D is possibly TRBD1 or TRBD2 (5 bases each). The V end lost 9 bases, the J end lost 2 bases, and 12 bases lay between the germline ends. CDR3 length: 13 residues. Germline loops: CDR1 MNHEY, CDR2 SVGAGI. This chain's CDR3 is CASRGANTDTQYF. The CDR3, as DNA: TGTGCCAGTCGAGGGGCTAACACAGATACGCAGTATTTT.

The chain is built from TRBV11-3 and TRBJ2-7, with 15 bases identical to TRBD2. The CDR3 spans 17 residues. V gave up 5 bases and J gave up 0 bases; unmatched junction bases: 5. Germline values: CDR1 SGHNT, CDR2 YENEEA. In nucleotides, the CDR3 is TGTGCCAGCAGCACGGGACTAGCGGGGGGACTCTCCTACGAGCAGTACTTC. Its translation: CASSTGLAGGLSYEQYF.

The genes are TRBV27 and TRBJ1-2; the D is unclear. The germline gives CDR1 MNHEY, CDR2 SMNVEV (reference sequence). Trimming stripped 3 bases from V and 4 bases from J, with 12 bases between. The CDR3 spans 14 residues. CDR3 coding DNA: TGTGCCAGCAGTTTTAGGCCAGGCCTCTATGGCTACACCTTC. This gives the protein CASSFRPGLYGYTF.

The chain is built from TRBV12-3 or TRBV12-4 and TRBJ1-1; D remains unclear. With 1 base removed from V and 1 base from J, the gap between germline ends came to 4 bases. This CDR3 region has 13 residues. As DNA, the CDR3 is TGTGCCAGCAGTTTAGGGGGGAACACTGAAGCTTTCTTT. Translation gives CASSLGGNTEAFF.

This clone occurred a few times. The chain is built from TRBV7-2 and TRBJ1-1; 8 positions agree with TRBD1. V shed 5 bases, J shed 1 base, and the junction held 6 bases outside the gene matches. Germline assignment: CDR1 SGHTA and CDR2 FQGNSA. The CDR3 loop spans 15 amino acids. The CDR3 region is CASSTKGQANTEAFF. The CDR3 DNA sequence: TGTGCCAGCAGCACCAAGGGACAGGCGAACACTGAAGCTTTCTTT.

The J gene is TRBJ1-3, the V gene TRBV11-2; TRBD1 aligns across 7 bases. After removal of 1 base from V and 2 bases from J, the junction contained 8 bases not matched to a gene. CDR3 length equals 17 residues. The germline CDR1 and CDR2 sequences are SGHAT and FQNNGV. The CDR3 here is CASSLGRGTRPGNTIYF. CDR3 coding DNA: TGTGCCAGCAGCTTAGGCAGGGGGACAAGACCTGGAAACACCATATATTTT.

This clone was observed once. V usage is TRBV5-1 and J usage is TRBJ1-4; TRBD1 is a possible D gene (5 bases). Trimming shortened V by 4 bases and J by 4 bases, and 14 bases separated the two germline ends. The CDR3 spans 15 residues. In germline, CDR1 is SGHRS, CDR2 YFSETQ. The CDR3 spells CASSGAQGFNEKLFF. CDR3 coding DNA: TGCGCCAGCAGCGGCGCGCAGGGTTTTAATGAAAAACTGTTTTTT.